This entry describes one T cell receptor (beta chain). Germline and junction disagree at one end, which may indicate a read error. Per germline, CDR1 MNHNS and CDR2 SASEGT. The CDR3 consists of 14 residues. RNA was extracted from bulk tissue without any cell sorting. Donors were chemotherapy-naive, newly diagnosed lung cancer surgical patients in China, August–late 2014. This sample is drawn from a study of tumor and adjacent non-tumor tissue in lung cancer. On the study more broadly: The cohort had about 12 adenocarcinoma, 2 squamous cell and 1 small cell patients. Aged about 30 to 76 years, patients included roughly eleven men and 4 to 6 women with stage I to III disease.

The library came from three nested PCR rounds adapted from ARM-PCR protocols. TCRdb reprocessed the multiplex PCR reads with MiXCR, giving one entry per CDR3 protein. There are 65,000 to 80,000 distinct CDR3 sequences in the sample; around three quarters occur only once, and over 25% lies in the top ten. Sequencing used lung tumor tissue. The V gene is TRBV6-1, the J gene TRBJ2-7, with D hard to call. The sequence derives from a man in his 60s with non-small cell lung cancer. The CDR3 coding sequence is TGTGCCAGCAGTGATTTGGGGATCCCCTCCGAGCAGTATTTC. Amino acid sequence: CASSDLGIPSEQYF.